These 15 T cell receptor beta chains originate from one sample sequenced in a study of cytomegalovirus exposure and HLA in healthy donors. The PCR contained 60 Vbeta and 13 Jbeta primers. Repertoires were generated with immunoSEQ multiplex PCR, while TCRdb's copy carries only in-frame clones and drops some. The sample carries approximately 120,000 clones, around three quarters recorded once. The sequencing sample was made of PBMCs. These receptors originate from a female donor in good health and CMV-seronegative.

This CDR3 is CASSGLAVFTDTQYF. The CDR3 bases are TGTGCCAGCAGCGGACTAGCGGTGTTCACAGATACGCAGTATTTT. The rearrangement joins TRBV9 to TRBJ2-3; TRBD2 matches 9 bases. The junction had 4 bases not matched to a gene; V was cut back by 3 bases and J by 2 bases. The CDR3 totals 15 residues. In germline, CDR1 is SGDLS, CDR2 YYNGEE.

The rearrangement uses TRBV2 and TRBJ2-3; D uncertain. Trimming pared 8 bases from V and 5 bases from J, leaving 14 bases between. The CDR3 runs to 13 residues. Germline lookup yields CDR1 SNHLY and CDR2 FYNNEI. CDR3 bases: TGTGCCAGCGGTACTACTGTGTTAGATACGCAGTATTTT. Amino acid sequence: CASGTTVLDTQYF. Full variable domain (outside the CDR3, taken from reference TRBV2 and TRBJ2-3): EPEVTQTPSHQVTQMGQEVILRCVPISNHLYFYWYRQILGQKVEFLVSFYNNEISEKSEIFDDQFSVERPDGSNFTLKIRSTKLEDSAMYFCASGTTVLDTQYFGPGTRLTVL.

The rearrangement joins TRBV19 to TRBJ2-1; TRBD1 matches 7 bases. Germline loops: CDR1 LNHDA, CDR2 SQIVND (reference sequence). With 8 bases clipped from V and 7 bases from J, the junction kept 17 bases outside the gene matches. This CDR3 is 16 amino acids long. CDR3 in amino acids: CASSHPGTDYRNEQFF. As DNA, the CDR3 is TGTGCCAGTTCTCACCCCGGGACAGATTACCGTAATGAGCAGTTCTTC.

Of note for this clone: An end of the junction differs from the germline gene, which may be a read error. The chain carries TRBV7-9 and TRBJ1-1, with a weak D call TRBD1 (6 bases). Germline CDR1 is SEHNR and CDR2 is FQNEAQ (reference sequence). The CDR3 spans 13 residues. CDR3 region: CSSRLQGNTEAFF. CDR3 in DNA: TGTTCCAGCAGGCTACAGGGGAACACTGAAGCTTTCTTT.

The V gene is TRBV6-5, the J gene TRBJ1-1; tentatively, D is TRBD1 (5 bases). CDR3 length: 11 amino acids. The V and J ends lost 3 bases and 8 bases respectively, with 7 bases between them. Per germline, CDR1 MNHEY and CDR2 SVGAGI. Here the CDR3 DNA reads TGTGCCAGCAGTTATGGACAAGAAGCTTTCTTT. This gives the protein CASSYGQEAFF.

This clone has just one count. The CDR3 DNA is TGTGCCTGGAAGGGACTAGCGGTGGGAGATACGCAGTATTTT. It translates to CAWKGLAVGDTQYF. This sequence joins TRBV30 and TRBJ2-3, with TRBD2 matching 11 bases. The CDR3 is made up of 14 amino acids. The V gene's germline CDR1 is GTSNPN and CDR2 SVGIG (reference sequence). V trimming: 4 bases; J trimming: 5 bases; junction bases outside the gene matches: 5.

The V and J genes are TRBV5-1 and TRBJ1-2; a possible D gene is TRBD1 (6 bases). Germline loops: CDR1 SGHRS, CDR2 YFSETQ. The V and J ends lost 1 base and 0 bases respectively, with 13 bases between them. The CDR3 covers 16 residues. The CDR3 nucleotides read TGCGCCAGCAGCTTGTATGTGGGGGACACTAACTATGGCTACACCTTC. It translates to CASSLYVGDTNYGYTF. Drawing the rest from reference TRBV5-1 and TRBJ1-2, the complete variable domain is KAGVTQTPRYLIKTRGQQVTLSCSPISGHRSVSWYQQTPGQGLQFLFEYFSETQRNKGNFPGRFSGRQFSNSRSEMNVSTLELGDSALYLCASSLYVGDTNYGYTFGSGTRLTVV.

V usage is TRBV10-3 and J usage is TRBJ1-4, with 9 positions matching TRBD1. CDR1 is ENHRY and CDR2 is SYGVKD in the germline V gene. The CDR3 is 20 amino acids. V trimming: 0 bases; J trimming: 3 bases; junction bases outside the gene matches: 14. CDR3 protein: CAISESSPGQGFPPNEKLFF. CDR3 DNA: TGTGCCATCAGTGAGTCTTCCCCGGGACAGGGTTTTCCTCCTAATGAAAAACTGTTTTTT.

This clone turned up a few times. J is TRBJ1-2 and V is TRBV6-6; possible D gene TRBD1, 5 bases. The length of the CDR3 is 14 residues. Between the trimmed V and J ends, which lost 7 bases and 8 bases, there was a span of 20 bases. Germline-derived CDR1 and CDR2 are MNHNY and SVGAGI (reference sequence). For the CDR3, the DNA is TGTGCCAGCATCCCATCCCGGGGGGGAGGGGGCTACACCTTC. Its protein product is CASIPSRGGGGYTF.

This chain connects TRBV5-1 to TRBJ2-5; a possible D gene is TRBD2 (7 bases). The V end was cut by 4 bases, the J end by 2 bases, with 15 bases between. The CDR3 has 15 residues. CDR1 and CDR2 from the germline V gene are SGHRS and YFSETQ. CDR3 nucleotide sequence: TGCGCCAGCAGCGGGAGGGGGGGCCCTCAAGAGACCCAGTACTTC. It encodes CASSGRGGPQETQYF.

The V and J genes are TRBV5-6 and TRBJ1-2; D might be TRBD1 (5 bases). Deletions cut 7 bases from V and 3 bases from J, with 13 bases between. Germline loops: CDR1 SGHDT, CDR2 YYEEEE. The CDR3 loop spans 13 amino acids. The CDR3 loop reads CASGNQGYYGYTF. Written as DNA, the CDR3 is TGTGCCAGCGGTAATCAGGGTTACTATGGCTACACCTTC.

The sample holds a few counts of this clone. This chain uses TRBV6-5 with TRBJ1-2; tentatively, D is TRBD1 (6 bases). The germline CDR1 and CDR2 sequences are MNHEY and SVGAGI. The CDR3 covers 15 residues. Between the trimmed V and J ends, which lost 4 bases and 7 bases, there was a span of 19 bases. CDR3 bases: TGTGCCAGCAGTTCAATTGACAGGAGAGGTGGTGGCTACACCTTC. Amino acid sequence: CASSSIDRRGGGYTF.

As DNA, the CDR3 is TGTGCCAGCAGTTGGACAGGGTCCGGGGAGCTGTTTTTT. Translated, it gives CASSWTGSGELFF. The V call is TRBV2, the J call TRBJ2-2, with TRBD1 matching 8 bases. Germline CDR1 SNHLY, CDR2 FYNNEI. The CDR3 runs to 13 residues. Unmatched junction bases numbered 2, after V lost 5 bases and J lost 6 bases.

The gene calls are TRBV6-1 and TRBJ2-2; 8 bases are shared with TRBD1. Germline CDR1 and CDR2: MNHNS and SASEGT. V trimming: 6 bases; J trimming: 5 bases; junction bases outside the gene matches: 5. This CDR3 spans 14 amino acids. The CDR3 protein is CASSRQGLTGELFF. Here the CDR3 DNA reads TGTGCCAGCAGCCGACAGGGGCTAACCGGGGAGCTGTTTTTT.

CDR3 DNA: TGTGCCAGCAGCTTAGCGTCTGCCGGGCGGGGGGACACAGATACGCAGTATTTT. Translating gives CASSLASAGRGDTDTQYF. This chain uses TRBV7-9 with TRBJ2-3; TRBD2 agrees at 8 bases. Losses at the gene ends were 0 bases for V and 2 bases for J; bases not matched to a gene: 10. This CDR3 spans 18 amino acids. Germline CDR1 is SEHNR and CDR2 is FQNEAQ (reference sequence).